Sequencing of this T cell receptor (beta chain) was carried out in a study of shared clonotypes between healthy human individuals. TCRdb's table, derived via immunoSEQ multiplex PCR, lists solely in-frame clones and lacks some. Among about 110,000 clones listed, around 65% were seen once. Study results and caveats: The four-donor shared clonotypes exceeded non-shared clonotypes in generation probability, with non-shared ones scoring lower.

A remark on this clone: The antigen is undetermined.

The V end lost 1 base, the J end lost 10 bases, and 19 bases lay between the germline ends. Germline V gene data show CDR1 as MNHEY and CDR2 as SMNVEV (reference sequence). The CDR3 has 15 residues. The receptor comes from a woman in her 30s in good health. The chain carries TRBV27 and TRBJ1-2; possible D gene TRBD1, 5 bases. Sequenced material: memory CD8+ T cells sorted from blood. Subset of the sample: CD45RO+ cells pooled with CCR7-negative TemRA cells. CDR3 sequence reads: CASSLLKGNGANYTF. CDR3 coding DNA: TGTGCCAGCAGTTTATTAAAGGGGAACGGGGCCAACTACACCTTC.